This entry lists 28 T cell receptor beta chains sequenced from one sample in a study of neurological immune-mediated disorders. Using its own MiXCR run on the 5' RACE reads, TCRdb lists one record per CDR3 protein. The sample holds roughly 50,000 distinct CDR3 sequences; about 12% are singletons and the top ten take around 9%. Time point reported: longitudinal time-point 3. The sample consisted of PBMCs. The source is a male donor with HTLV-1-associated myelopathy (HAM/TSP).

This clonotype occurred many times. V and J are TRBV7-2 and TRBJ2-4, with D uncertain. The CDR3 contains 14 residues. Trimming stripped 2 bases from V and 0 bases from J, with 5 bases between. In germline, CDR1 is SGHTA, CDR2 FQGNSA. The DNA of the CDR3 is TGTGCCAGCAGCTTAAACACAGCCAAAAACATTCAGTACTTC. This encodes CASSLNTAKNIQYF.

This clonotype was seen many times. V gene TRBV6-2 or TRBV6-3 combines with J gene TRBJ2-1; no firm D call. V shed 6 bases and J shed 3 bases, with 6 bases lying between them. The CDR3 spans 12 residues. Germline CDR1 is MNHEY and CDR2 is SVGEGT. CDR3 sequence reads: CASRRNYNEQFF. The CDR3 nucleotides read TGTGCCAGCAGGAGGAACTACAATGAGCAGTTCTTC.

As for this clonotype: The junction differs from germline at one of its ends, possibly a read error. J is TRBJ2-1 and V is TRBV9; 8 positions match TRBD1. This CDR3 spans 15 amino acids. Per germline, CDR1 SGDLS and CDR2 YYNGEE. CDR3 nucleotide sequence: TGTGCCAGCAGTAATAGGACAGGGAACTACAATGAGAAGTTCTTC. It translates to CASSNRTGNYNEKFF.

This clonotype was seen at least ten times. The chain links TRBV5-1 to TRBJ2-7; 10 nucleotides match TRBD1. The V and J ends lost 7 bases and 5 bases, in that order; junction bases with no gene match: 9. Germline V gene data show CDR1 as SGHRS and CDR2 as YFSETQ. CDR3 size: 14 residues. The CDR3 sequence is CASGRDRGSNEQYF. CDR3 coding DNA: TGCGCCAGCGGCCGGGACAGGGGTTCTAACGAGCAGTACTTC.

This clonotype was found many times. The chain recombines TRBV4-3 with TRBJ2-7; D not certain. V dropped 0 bases and J dropped 9 bases, with 12 bases sitting between them. There are 13 residues in the CDR3. Germline loops: CDR1 LGHNA, CDR2 YSLEER. The CDR3 bases are TGCGCCAGCAGCCAAGATTCCCAGCATACGCAGTACTTC. Translation gives CASSQDSQHTQYF.

In this sample, this clonotype turned up many times. J is TRBJ2-2 and V is TRBV10-3; D perhaps matches TRBD1 (5 bases). The CDR3 contains 14 residues. Germline CDR1 ENHRY, CDR2 SYGVKD. V was trimmed by 9 bases and J by 1 base, leaving 12 bases between them. CDR3 sequence reads: CAMQPQGNTGELFF. Written as DNA, the CDR3 is TGTGCCATGCAACCGCAGGGGAACACCGGGGAGCTGTTTTTT.

In this sample, this clonotype turned up many times. The V call is TRBV29-1, the J call TRBJ2-4; 11 bases agree with TRBD1. This CDR3 contains 13 residues. V lost 3 bases to trimming and J lost 8 bases; unmatched junction nucleotides: 3. CDR1 is SQVTM, CDR2 ANQGSEA, per germline. Here the CDR3 reads CSVDGDRGDIQYF. The CDR3, as DNA: TGCAGCGTTGACGGGGACAGGGGGGACATTCAGTACTTC. Full variable domain (rest looked up from reference TRBV29-1 and TRBJ2-4): SAVISQKPSRDICQRGTSLTIQCQVDSQVTMMFWYRQQPGQSLTLIATANQGSEATYESGFVIDKFPISRPNLTFSTLTVSNMSPEDSSIYLCSVDGDRGDIQYFGAGTRLSVL.

This clonotype was seen at least ten times. The chain links TRBV20-1 to TRBJ1-6, with 8 bases aligning to TRBD1. From germline, CDR1 is DFQATT and CDR2 SNEGSKA (reference sequence). With V trimmed by 6 bases and J by 0 bases, 13 bases remained unmatched. The CDR3 is 18 amino acids. The CDR3 DNA is TGCAGTGCAAAAACTCGACAGGGGATATCCTCCTATAATTCACCCCTCCACTTT. Its translation: CSAKTRQGISSYNSPLHF.

This clonotype was recorded at least ten times. The chain has TRBV12-3 or TRBV12-4 and TRBJ2-5; 7 bases agree with TRBD2. This CDR3 contains 14 residues. V lost 3 bases, J lost 5 bases, and 6 bases stayed unmatched. Written as DNA, the CDR3 is TGTGCCAGCAGTTTGGGGGGGGGTCTGGAGACCCAGTACTTC. Protein: CASSLGGGLETQYF.

This chain links TRBV6-2 or TRBV6-3 with TRBJ2-1; 13 bases line up with TRBD2. The CDR3 spans 15 residues. V lost 5 bases, J lost 2 bases, and 0 bases stayed unmatched. Looked up from germline, CDR1 is MNHEY and CDR2 is SVGEGT. In DNA form, the CDR3 reads TGTGCCAGCAGTGGACTAGCGGGGGCCTACAATGAGCAGTTCTTC. Translating it yields CASSGLAGAYNEQFF.

This clonotype was detected ten times or more. The gene calls are TRBV20-1 and TRBJ2-7, with 10 bases matching TRBD2. This CDR3 comprises 13 residues. V shed 1 base, J shed 6 bases, and the junction held 3 bases outside the gene matches. CDR1 and CDR2 from the germline V gene are DFQATT and SNEGSKA (reference sequence). CDR3 protein: CSARAGTSVEQYF. CDR3 nucleotides: TGCAGTGCTAGAGCCGGGACTAGCGTCGAGCAGTACTTC.

This clonotype was detected ten times or more. This chain connects TRBV27 to TRBJ2-7, with D perhaps matching TRBD1 or TRBD2 (6 bases each). Per the germline V gene, CDR1 is MNHEY and CDR2 is SMNVEV (reference sequence). The CDR3 length is 13 residues. V was pared by 6 bases and J by 5 bases, with 14 bases between. The CDR3 DNA reads TGTGCCAGCAGCCCGTCGGGGGCAAACGAGCAGTACTTC. Amino acids: CASSPSGANEQYF.

At least ten counts were recorded for this clonotype. The chain uses TRBV9 and TRBJ1-3; 9 bases map to TRBD1. J was trimmed by 2 bases and V by 3 bases; bases with no gene match: 12. The CDR3 totals 18 residues. Per germline, CDR1 SGDLS and CDR2 YYNGEE. The CDR3 reads CASSETKPGQGTGNTIYF. DNA of the CDR3: TGTGCCAGCAGCGAGACTAAACCGGGACAGGGTACTGGAAACACCATATATTTT.

This clonotype was seen at least ten times. The V and J genes are TRBV10-2 and TRBJ2-5; 8 nucleotides align to TRBD2. The CDR3 loop spans 14 amino acids. Per the germline V gene, CDR1 is WSHSY and CDR2 is SAAADI. V shed 5 bases, J shed 2 bases, and the junction held 4 bases outside the gene matches. This chain's CDR3 is CASSHGGVQETQYF. In DNA form, the CDR3 reads TGCGCCAGCAGTCACGGGGGGGTTCAAGAGACCCAGTACTTC.

This clonotype was counted at least ten times. The V gene is TRBV7-2, the J gene TRBJ2-3, with D uncertain. V was shortened by 7 bases and J by 1 base, with 9 bases between the two germline ends. The germline V gene has CDR1 SGHTA and CDR2 FQGNSA. The CDR3 loop spans 13 amino acids. The CDR3 is CASNLDRTDTQYF. DNA for the CDR3: TGTGCCAGCAACCTTGACCGCACAGATACGCAGTATTTT.

The table lists this clonotype with many counts. This chain links TRBV2 with TRBJ1-2; 8 positions agree with TRBD1. Germline V CDR1 and CDR2: SNHLY, FYNNEI. The CDR3 spans 14 residues. The trim removed 5 bases at V and 3 bases at J, leaving 5 bases unmatched. CDR3 region: CASSSGGADYGYTF. In DNA, the CDR3 is TGTGCCAGCAGTTCAGGGGGCGCGGACTATGGCTACACCTTC.

This clonotype was seen repeatedly, ten times or more. This chain joins TRBV20-1 and TRBJ1-6; unclear D gene. Between the trimmed V and J ends, which lost 2 bases and 7 bases, there was a span of 12 bases. Germline loops: CDR1 DFQATT, CDR2 SNEGSKA (reference sequence). CDR3 size: 14 residues. CDR3 DNA: TGCAGTGCTAGACCCACGACCTGGAATTCACCCCTCCACTTT. Translation: CSARPTTWNSPLHF.

This clonotype was recorded at least ten times. The chain is built from TRBV20-1 and TRBJ2-7; D remains unclear. The CDR3 runs 12 residues. Looked up from germline, CDR1 is DFQATT and CDR2 is SNEGSKA (reference sequence). Trimming left V 3 bases short and J 2 bases short, with 8 bases between. CDR3 bases: TGCAGTGCTAGTCAGCCCCCCTACGAGCAGTACTTC. Amino acids: CSASQPPYEQYF.

This clonotype was observed many times. V gene TRBV5-1 combines with J gene TRBJ1-5; D remains unclear. Trimming took off 0 bases at V and 6 bases at J, with 7 bases between the two ends. Germline V CDR1 and CDR2: SGHRS, YFSETQ. This CDR3 has 13 residues. CDR3 bases: TGCGCCAGCAGCTTGGAAGGGAGTCAGCCCCAGCATTTT. It yields the protein CASSLEGSQPQHF.

On this clonotype: A read error may be the cause here, since a much bigger clone is one base away. V gene TRBV5-1 combines with J gene TRBJ2-1; TRBD1 aligns across 7 bases. CDR1 is SGHRS, CDR2 YFSETQ, per germline. This CDR3 is built from 16 residues. The CDR3 loop reads CASSLDVGGYYNEQLF. The CDR3 bases are TGCGCCAGCAGCCTAGATGTAGGGGGCTACTACAATGAGCAGTTATTC. Together with reference TRBV5-1 and TRBJ2-1, the CDR3 gives the full variable domain: KAGVTQTPRYLIKTRGQQVTLSCSPISGHRSVSWYQQTPGQGLQFLFEYFSETQRNKGNFPGRFSGRQFSNSRSEMNVSTLELGDSALYLCASSLDVGGYYNEQLFGPGTRLTVL.

Many counts were recorded for this clonotype. At one end the junction does not follow the germline gene, possibly because of a read error. The V gene is TRBV7-7, the J gene TRBJ2-7; TRBD1 is a possible D gene (5 bases). The germline CDR1 and CDR2 sequences are SSHAT and FNYEAQ (reference sequence). CDR3 length: 13 residues. The CDR3 region has the DNA TGTGCTAGCAGCTTATCCAGGGCCCACGAGCAGTACTTC. Translated, it gives CASSLSRAHEQYF.

This clonotype occurred many times. The J gene is TRBJ2-1, the V gene TRBV18, with D possibly being TRBD2 (6 bases). V lost 5 bases and J 6 bases, leaving 14 bases between the germline ends. This CDR3 is 14 amino acids long. Germline-derived CDR1 and CDR2 are KGHSH and LQKENI. The CDR3 protein is CASSDGGAFNEQFF. The CDR3 nucleotides are TGTGCCAGCTCAGACGGAGGGGCCTTCAATGAGCAGTTCTTC.

This clonotype was recorded many times. This sequence joins TRBV29-1 and TRBJ2-7, with 7 bases fitting TRBD1. This CDR3 region has 15 residues. Losses at the gene ends were 5 bases for V and 0 bases for J; bases not matched to a gene: 10. From germline, CDR1 is SQVTM and CDR2 ANQGSEA. The chain's CDR3 is CSVRTGTALSYEQYF. The CDR3 DNA sequence: TGCAGCGTTCGAACCGGGACAGCACTCTCCTACGAGCAGTACTTC.

Many counts were recorded for this clonotype. V is TRBV5-1 and J is TRBJ2-7, with D perhaps matching TRBD1 or TRBD2 (6 bases each). Deletions cut 4 bases from V and 6 bases from J, with 17 bases between. Germline lookup yields CDR1 SGHRS and CDR2 YFSETQ. The CDR3 is 14 residues long. CDR3 loop: CASSAYYREVEQYF. CDR3 coding DNA: TGCGCCAGCAGCGCCTATTACAGGGAGGTCGAGCAGTACTTC. The variable domain in full, completed from reference TRBV5-1 and TRBJ2-7, reads KAGVTQTPRYLIKTRGQQVTLSCSPISGHRSVSWYQQTPGQGLQFLFEYFSETQRNKGNFPGRFSGRQFSNSRSEMNVSTLELGDSALYLCASSAYYREVEQYFGPGTRLTVT.

There are many counts of this clonotype. The V and J genes are TRBV12-3 or TRBV12-4 and TRBJ1-5, with 9 bases fitting TRBD1. Trimming at V came to 5 bases and at J to 0 bases, leaving 8 bases not matched to a gene. CDR3 length: 17 residues. CDR3 protein: CASSRGTGRASNQPQHF. CDR3 bases: TGTGCCAGCAGTAGGGGGACAGGGAGGGCTAGCAATCAGCCCCAGCATTTT.

This clonotype was detected ten times or more. This chain joins TRBV24-1 and TRBJ2-5; no definite D call. CDR1 is KGHDR, CDR2 SFDVKD, per germline. V lost 2 bases, J lost 0 bases, and 3 bases lay in between. The CDR3 has 13 amino acids. Here the CDR3 DNA reads TGTGCCACCAGTGATTGGAACCAAGAGACCCAGTACTTC. This sequence encodes CATSDWNQETQYF.

At least ten counts were recorded for this clonotype. As DNA, the CDR3 is TGCAGCGTTATTCTTACAGATTACACTGAAGCTTTCTTT. Residues: CSVILTDYTEAFF. The chain combines TRBV29-1 with TRBJ1-1; D is unclear. The CDR3 has 13 amino acids. Per the germline V gene, CDR1 is SQVTM and CDR2 is ANQGSEA. Deletions cut 5 bases from V and 3 bases from J, with 13 bases between.

This clonotype was recorded many times. V and J are TRBV3-1 and TRBJ1-2; D remains ambiguous. The CDR3 runs to 14 residues. V dropped 4 bases and J dropped 9 bases, with 18 bases sitting between them. Germline loops: CDR1 LGHDT, CDR2 YNNKEL (reference sequence). The CDR3 DNA follows: TGTGCCAGCAGCCCAAGACGAGCGCCCGGAAGCTACACCTTC. This codes for CASSPRRAPGSYTF.